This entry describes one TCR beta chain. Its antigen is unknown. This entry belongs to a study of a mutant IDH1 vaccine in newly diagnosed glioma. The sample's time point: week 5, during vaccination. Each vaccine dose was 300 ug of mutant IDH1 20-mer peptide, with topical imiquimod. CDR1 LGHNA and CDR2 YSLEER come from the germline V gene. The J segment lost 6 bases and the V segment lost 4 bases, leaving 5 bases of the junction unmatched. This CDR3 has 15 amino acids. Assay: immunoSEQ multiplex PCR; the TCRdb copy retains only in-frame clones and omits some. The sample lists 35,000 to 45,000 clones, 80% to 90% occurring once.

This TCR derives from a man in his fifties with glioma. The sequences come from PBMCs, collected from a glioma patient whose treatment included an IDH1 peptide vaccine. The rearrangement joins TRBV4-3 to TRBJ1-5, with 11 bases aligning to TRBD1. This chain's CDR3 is CASSLGQGASQPQHF. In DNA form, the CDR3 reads TGCGCCAGCAGCCTCGGACAGGGGGCCAGTCAGCCCCAGCATTTT.